A single T cell receptor (beta chain) is shown here with its context. Its matching antigen is unknown. Combined were second doses at about 4 or about 12 weeks. CDR1 SEHNR and CDR2 FQNEAQ come from the germline V gene (reference sequence). V was pared by 5 bases and J by 3 bases, with 2 bases of the junction left unmatched. The CDR3 extends over 14 amino acids. This sample was included in a study of T cell responses to AZD1222 COVID-19 vaccine. The method was immunoSEQ multiplex PCR; TCRdb's version includes in-frame clones alone and lacks a portion of them. This sample carries about 66,000 clones, around three quarters of them seen once, and the ten largest clones take 3.5% to 4.5%. General study findings and limits: Spike was spanned by vaccine-associated CD4 TCRs, with dominance at 160-218 and 743-854. No day 14 peak samples; only post-peak repertoires were characterized.

The source material was peripheral blood, sampled 28 days after the second AZD1222 dose. The source of this sequence is an adult who received the AZD1222 COVID-19 vaccine. This chain links TRBV7-9 with TRBJ2-3; 10 nucleotides match TRBD1. CDR3 DNA: TGTGCCAGCAGCGGGACAGGGGCGACAGATACGCAGTATTTT. Protein product: CASSGTGATDTQYF.